The rows below give T cell receptor beta chains drawn from one sample of a study of shared T cell receptors in the human thymus. Libraries were prepared by immunoSEQ multiplex PCR; TCRdb keeps only in-frame clonotypes and omits some of them. The sample lists under 450,000 clones, more than 85% occurring once. Sequencing input: thymocytes. These receptors were obtained from a human donor. The CDR3 runs from the conserved cysteine through the conserved F or W. D genes are given only for firm matches. Rows may omit the clone size; those that give it use once, few, many or a size class.

v_call	clone_size	j_call	d_call	cdr3_aa	cdr3_nt
TRBV5-6	.	TRBJ1-3	TRBD1	CASSAAQGQRGNTIYF	TGTGCCAGCAGCGCCGCTCAGGGACAGCGTGGAAACACCATATATTTT
TRBV6-4	.	TRBJ2-1	.	CASSLYRVLPYNEQFF	TGTGCCAGCAGTTTGTACAGGGTCCTTCCTTACAATGAGCAGTTCTTC
TRBV5-4	.	TRBJ2-7	TRBD2	CVLSSRLARPPYEQYF	TGTGTTCTCTCCTCGAGACTAGCAAGACCTCCCTACGAGCAGTACTTC
TRBV4-3	.	TRBJ2-3	TRBD2	CASSQLKREVTDTQYF	TGCGCCAGCAGCCAATTGAAGCGGGAGGTGACAGATACGCAGTATTTT
TRBV6-6	.	TRBJ2-1	.	CASSYSGEEQFF	TGTGCCAGCAGTTACTCGGGAGAGGAGCAGTTCTTC
TRBV28	.	TRBJ1-5	.	CASSLRGGRDNQPQHF	TGTGCCAGCAGTCTCCGAGGAGGGAGGGACAATCAGCCCCAGCATTTT
TRBV28	.	TRBJ2-7	.	CASVRGRGYEQYF	TGTGCCAGCGTTAGGGGAAGAGGGTACGAGCAGTACTTC
TRBV27	.	TRBJ2-1	.	CASSLPSPPGRGRAEQFF	TGTGCCAGCAGTTTACCCTCCCCGCCGGGACGGGGGAGAGCTGAGCAGTTCTTC
TRBV28	.	TRBJ1-2	.	CASSLESPPNYGYTF	TGTGCCAGCAGTTTAGAATCCCCACCTAACTATGGCTACACCTTC
TRBV4-1	.	TRBJ2-7	TRBD2	CASSQGPAGAPYEQYF	TGCGCCAGCAGCCAAGGACCAGCGGGAGCCCCCTACGAGCAGTACTTC
TRBV30	.	TRBJ2-3	TRBD2	CAWRASGTSGRTDTQYF	TGTGCCTGGAGGGCGAGCGGGACTAGCGGACGCACAGATACGCAGTATTTT
TRBV4-1	.	TRBJ2-1	.	CASSHGPLPRTYNEQFF	TGCGCCAGCAGCCACGGCCCCCTACCCCGAACCTACAATGAGCAGTTCTTC
TRBV28	.	TRBJ1-4	.	CASSFRRVKNEKLFF	TGTGCCAGCAGTTTTCGGAGAGTCAAAAATGAAAAACTGTTTTTT
TRBV5-4	.	TRBJ1-2	TRBD1	CASSSGQGGYTF	TGTGCCAGCAGCTCTGGACAGGGAGGCTACACCTTC
TRBV4-1	.	TRBJ2-1	.	CASSQEWRGSGYSYNEQFF	TGCGCCAGCAGCCAAGAATGGAGGGGTAGCGGCTACTCCTACAATGAGCAGTTCTTC
TRBV19	.	TRBJ2-1	TRBD2	CASSTGTSGSRNEQFF	TGTGCCAGTAGTACCGGGACTAGCGGGAGTAGGAATGAGCAGTTCTTC
TRBV2	.	TRBJ2-7	.	CASHPLEGRGSYEQYF	TGTGCCAGCCACCCCCTTGAGGGCAGGGGCTCCTACGAGCAGTACTTC
TRBV28	.	TRBJ2-5	TRBD2	CASSSHGPVAGIRRETQYF	TGTGCCAGCAGTTCTCACGGGCCGGTAGCGGGGATCCGGAGGGAGACCCAGTACTTC
TRBV4-2	.	TRBJ2-7	.	CASSQGLPGDEQYF	TGTGCCAGCAGCCAAGGTCTGCCTGGGGACGAGCAGTACTTC
TRBV2	.	TRBJ1-2	.	CASSEPLLPGHPILSGYTF	TGTGCCAGCAGTGAACCCCTCTTACCTGGACACCCCATTCTTAGTGGCTACACCTTC
TRBV5-1	.	TRBJ2-3	TRBD2	CASSFGREGSTDTQYF	TGCGCCAGCAGCTTTGGGAGGGAGGGCAGCACAGATACGCAGTATTTT
TRBV5-1	.	TRBJ2-7	.	CASSSMGRDEQYF	TGCGCCAGCAGTTCGATGGGCAGGGACGAGCAGTACTTC
TRBV5-1	.	TRBJ2-7	TRBD1	CASSLVGPYRGEKTYEQYF	TGCGCCAGCAGCTTGGTTGGACCCTACAGGGGTGAGAAGACCTACGAGCAGTACTTC
TRBV28	.	TRBJ1-2	TRBD1	CASSTRTGGIARGYTF	TGTGCCAGCAGTACGCGGACAGGGGGCATTGCTCGTGGCTACACCTTC
TRBV5-1	.	TRBJ2-6	.	CASSLRGSGANVLTF	TGCGCCAGCAGCCTCAGGGGCTCTGGGGCCAACGTCCTGACTTTC
TRBV27	.	TRBJ2-5	.	CASSFGVCRGNHQETQYF	TGTGCCAGCAGTTTCGGGGTGTGTAGAGGGAATCATCAAGAGACCCAGTACTTC
TRBV6-1	once	TRBJ2-1	.	CASSDKMVSHEQFF	TGTGCCAGCAGTGATAAGATGGTATCGCATGAGCAGTTCTTC
TRBV4-3	.	TRBJ1-2	.	CASSPSTDRGGIVYGYTF	TGCGCCAGCAGCCCTTCAACAGACCGGGGGGGGATAGTCTATGGCTACACCTTC
TRBV19	.	TRBJ2-7	.	CASSIPGPIPYEQYF	TGTGCCAGTAGTATCCCAGGGCCAATCCCCTACGAGCAGTACTTC
TRBV30	.	TRBJ1-1	.	CAWRFTSNTEAFF	TGTGCCTGGAGGTTTACATCGAACACTGAAGCTTTCTTT
TRBV29-1	.	TRBJ2-7	.	CSAGSTYEQYF	TGCAGCGCGGGGTCTACCTACGAGCAGTACTTC
TRBV9	.	TRBJ2-1	TRBD2	CASSALPSGRSYNEQFF	TGTGCCAGCAGCGCCCTACCTAGCGGGCGCTCCTACAATGAGCAGTTCTTC
TRBV28	once	TRBJ1-1	.	CASSQTPNTEAFF	TGTGCCAGCAGTCAAACACCGAACACTGAAGCTTTCTTT
TRBV21-1	.	TRBJ1-5	.	CASSRKGQPQHF	TGTGCCAGCAGCAGGAAGGGACAGCCCCAGCATTTT
TRBV5-1	.	TRBJ2-3	.	CASSLLRIISTDTQYF	TGCGCCAGCAGCTTGCTACGGATCATTTCCACAGATACGCAGTATTTT
TRBV6-7	.	TRBJ2-2	.	CASTGELFF	TGTGCCAGCACCGGGGAGCTGTTTTTT
TRBV7-2	.	TRBJ2-1	TRBD2	CASSLGLAGARNEQFF	TGTGCCAGCAGCTTGGGACTAGCGGGAGCTAGGAATGAGCAGTTCTTC
TRBV28	.	TRBJ2-1	.	CASRPNGPPREQFF	TGTGCCAGCAGACCGAATGGACCCCCACGAGAGCAGTTCTTC
TRBV11-2	.	TRBJ2-1	TRBD2	CASSLGRGGGRGGYNEQFF	TGTGCCAGCAGCTTAGGTAGAGGCGGCGGGAGGGGTGGCTACAATGAGCAGTTCTTC
TRBV5-5	.	TRBJ2-5	.	CASSCRVVETQYF	TGTGCCAGCAGCTGCAGGGTGGTCGAGACCCAGTACTTC
TRBV5-6	.	TRBJ2-1	.	CASTSLRISTYNEQFF	TGTGCCAGCACCTCTCTTAGGATAAGCACCTACAATGAGCAGTTCTTC
TRBV28	.	TRBJ2-7	TRBD2	CASRTLQRTQPGTSGRAYEQYF	TGTGCCAGCAGGACCCTACAGAGAACCCAACCCGGGACTAGCGGGAGGGCCTACGAGCAGTACTTC
TRBV30	.	TRBJ1-5	.	CAWSVGRTTGRSNQPQHF	TGTGCCTGGAGTGTAGGCAGGACAACCGGTCGGAGCAATCAGCCCCAGCATTTT
TRBV11-2	.	TRBJ2-1	.	CASSFLVVGYNEQFF	TGTGCCAGCAGCTTCCTCGTAGTGGGCTACAATGAGCAGTTCTTC
TRBV28	.	TRBJ2-7	.	CASSFRGYEQYF	TGTGCCAGCAGCTTCCGAGGGTACGAGCAGTACTTC
TRBV5-6	.	TRBJ2-1	TRBD2	CASSLTAGVQNEQFF	TGTGCCAGCAGCTTAACAGCGGGAGTTCAGAATGAGCAGTTCTTC
TRBV4-1	.	TRBJ2-3	.	CASSQDWSDTQYF	TGCGCCAGCAGCCAAGATTGGTCAGATACGCAGTATTTT